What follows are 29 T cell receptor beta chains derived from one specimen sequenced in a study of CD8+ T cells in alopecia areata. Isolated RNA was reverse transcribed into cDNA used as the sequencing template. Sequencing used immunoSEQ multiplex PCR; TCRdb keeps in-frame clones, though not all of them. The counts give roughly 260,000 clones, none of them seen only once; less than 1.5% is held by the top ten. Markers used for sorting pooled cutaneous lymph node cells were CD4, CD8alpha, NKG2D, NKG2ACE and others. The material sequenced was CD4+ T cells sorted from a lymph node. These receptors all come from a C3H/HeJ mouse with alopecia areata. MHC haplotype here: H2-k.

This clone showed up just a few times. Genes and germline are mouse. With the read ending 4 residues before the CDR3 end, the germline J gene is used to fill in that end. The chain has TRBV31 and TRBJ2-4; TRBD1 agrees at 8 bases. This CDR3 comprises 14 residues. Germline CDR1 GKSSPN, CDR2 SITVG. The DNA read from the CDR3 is TGTGCCTGGAGTCTAACGACAGGGGAGAAC. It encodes CAWSLTTGEN. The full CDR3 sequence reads CAWSLTTGENTLYF.

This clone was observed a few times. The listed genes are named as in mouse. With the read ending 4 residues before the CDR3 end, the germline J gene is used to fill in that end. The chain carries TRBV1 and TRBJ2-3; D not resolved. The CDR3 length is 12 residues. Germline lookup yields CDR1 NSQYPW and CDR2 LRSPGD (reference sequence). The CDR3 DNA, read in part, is TGCACCTGCAGTGCAGGGTTAGAA. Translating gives CTCSAGLE. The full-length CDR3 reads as CTCSAGLETLYF.

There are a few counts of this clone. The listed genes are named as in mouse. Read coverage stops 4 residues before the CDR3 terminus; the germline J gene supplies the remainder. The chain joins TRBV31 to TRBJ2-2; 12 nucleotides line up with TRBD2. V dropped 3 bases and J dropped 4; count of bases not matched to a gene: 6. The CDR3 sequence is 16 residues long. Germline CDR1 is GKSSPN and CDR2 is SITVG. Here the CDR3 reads CAWRDWGGAVTGQLYF. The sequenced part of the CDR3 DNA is TGTGCCTGGAGAGACTGGGGGGGCGCGGTCACCGGG.

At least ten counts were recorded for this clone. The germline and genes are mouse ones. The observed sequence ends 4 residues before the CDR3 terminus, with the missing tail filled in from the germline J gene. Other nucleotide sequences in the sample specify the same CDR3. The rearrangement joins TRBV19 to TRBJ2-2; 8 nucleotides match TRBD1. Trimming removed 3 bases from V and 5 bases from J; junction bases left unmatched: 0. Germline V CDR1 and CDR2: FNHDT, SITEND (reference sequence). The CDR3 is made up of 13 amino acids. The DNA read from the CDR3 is TGTGCCAGCAGTAGACAGGGGACCGGG. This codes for CASSRQGTG. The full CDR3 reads CASSRQGTGQLYF.

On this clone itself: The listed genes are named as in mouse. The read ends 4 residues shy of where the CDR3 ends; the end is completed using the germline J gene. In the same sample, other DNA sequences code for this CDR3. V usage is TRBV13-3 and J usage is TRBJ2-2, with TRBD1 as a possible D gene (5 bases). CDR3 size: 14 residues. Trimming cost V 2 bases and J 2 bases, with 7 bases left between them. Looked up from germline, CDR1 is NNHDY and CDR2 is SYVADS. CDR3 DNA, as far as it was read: TGTGCCAGCAGTGAAGCAGGGAACACCGGG. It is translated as CASSEAGNTG. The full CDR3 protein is CASSEAGNTGQLYF.

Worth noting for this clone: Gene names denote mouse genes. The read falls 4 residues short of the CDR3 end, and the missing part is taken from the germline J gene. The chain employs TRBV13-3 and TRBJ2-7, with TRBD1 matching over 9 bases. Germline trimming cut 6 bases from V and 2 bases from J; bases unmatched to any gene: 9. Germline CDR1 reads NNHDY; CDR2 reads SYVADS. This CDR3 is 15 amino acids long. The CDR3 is CASTLSQGATYEQYF. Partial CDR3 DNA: TGTGCCAGCACCCTATCACAGGGGGCGACCTAT.

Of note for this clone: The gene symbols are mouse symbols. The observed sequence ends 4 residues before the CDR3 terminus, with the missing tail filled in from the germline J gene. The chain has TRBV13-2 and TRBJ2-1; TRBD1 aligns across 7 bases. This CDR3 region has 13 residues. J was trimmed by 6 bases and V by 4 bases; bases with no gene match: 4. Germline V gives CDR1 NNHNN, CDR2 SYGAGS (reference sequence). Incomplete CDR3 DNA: TGTGCCAGCGGTCTCGACAGGGCTGCT. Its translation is CASGLDRAA. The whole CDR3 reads CASGLDRAAEQFF.

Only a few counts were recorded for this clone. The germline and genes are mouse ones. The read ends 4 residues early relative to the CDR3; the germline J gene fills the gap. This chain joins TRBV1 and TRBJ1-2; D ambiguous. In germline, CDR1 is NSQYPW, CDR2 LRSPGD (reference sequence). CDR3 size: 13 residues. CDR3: CTCSASGNPDYTF. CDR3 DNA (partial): TGCACCTGCAGTGCTTCTGGGAACCCC.

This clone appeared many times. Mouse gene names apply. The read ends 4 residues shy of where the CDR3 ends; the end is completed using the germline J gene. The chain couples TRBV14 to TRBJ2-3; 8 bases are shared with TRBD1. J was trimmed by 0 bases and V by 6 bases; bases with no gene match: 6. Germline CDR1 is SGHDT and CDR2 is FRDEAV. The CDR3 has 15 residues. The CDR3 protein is CASTEQGASAETLYF. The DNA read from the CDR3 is TGTGCCAGCACCGAGCAGGGGGCTAGTGCAGAA. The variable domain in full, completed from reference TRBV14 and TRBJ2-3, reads EAGVTQSPRYAVLQEGQAVSFWCDPISGHDTLYWYQQPRDQGPQLLVYFRDEAVIDNSQLPSDRFSAVRPKGTNSTLKIQSAKQGDTATYLCASTEQGASAETLYFGSGTRLTVL.

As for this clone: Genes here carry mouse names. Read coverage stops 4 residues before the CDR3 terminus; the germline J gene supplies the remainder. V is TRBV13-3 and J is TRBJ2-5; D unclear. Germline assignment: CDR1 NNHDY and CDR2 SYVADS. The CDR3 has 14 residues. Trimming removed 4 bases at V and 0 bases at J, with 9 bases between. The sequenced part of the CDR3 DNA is TGTGCCAGCAGTCGAACAATTAACCAAGAC. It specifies CASSRTINQD. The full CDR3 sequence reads CASSRTINQDTQYF.

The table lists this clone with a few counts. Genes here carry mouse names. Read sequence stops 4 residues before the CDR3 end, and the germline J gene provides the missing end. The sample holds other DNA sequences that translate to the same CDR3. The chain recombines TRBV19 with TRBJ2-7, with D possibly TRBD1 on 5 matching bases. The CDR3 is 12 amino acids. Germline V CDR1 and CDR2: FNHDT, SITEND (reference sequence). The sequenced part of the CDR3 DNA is TGTGCCAGCAGTATCCGGACATAT. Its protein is CASSIRTY. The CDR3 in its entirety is CASSIRTYEQYF.

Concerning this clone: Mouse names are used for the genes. The CDR3 spells CASSDVWGTAETLYF. The sequenced CDR3 bases are TGTGCCAGCAGTGATGTCTGGGGGACTGCAGAA. This chain connects TRBV13-1 to TRBJ2-3, with TRBD2 matching 7 bases. The CDR3 end lies 4 residues beyond the end of the read and is filled in from the germline J gene. Germline V gene sequence: CDR1 NSHNY, CDR2 SYGAGN. Germline trimming cut 0 bases from V and 2 bases from J; bases unmatched to any gene: 3. This CDR3 has 15 residues.

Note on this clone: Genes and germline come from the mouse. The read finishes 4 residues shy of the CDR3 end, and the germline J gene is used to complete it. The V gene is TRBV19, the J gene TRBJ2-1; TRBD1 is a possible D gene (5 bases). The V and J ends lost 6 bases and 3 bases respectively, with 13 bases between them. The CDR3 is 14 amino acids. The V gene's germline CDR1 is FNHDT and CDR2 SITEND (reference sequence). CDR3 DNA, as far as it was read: TGTGCCAGCACCATCAGGGAGTTCTATGCT. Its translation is CASTIREFYA. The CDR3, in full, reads CASTIREFYAEQFF.

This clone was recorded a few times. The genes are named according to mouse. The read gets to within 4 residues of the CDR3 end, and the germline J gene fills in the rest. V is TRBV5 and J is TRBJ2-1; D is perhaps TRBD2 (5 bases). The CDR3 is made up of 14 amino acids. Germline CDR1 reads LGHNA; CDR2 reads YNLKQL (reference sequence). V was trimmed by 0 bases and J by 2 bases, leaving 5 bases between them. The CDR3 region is CASSQDWDYAEQFF. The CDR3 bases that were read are TGTGCCAGCAGCCAAGACTGGGACTATGCT.

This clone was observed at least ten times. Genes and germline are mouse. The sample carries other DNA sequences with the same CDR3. Here the CDR3 reads CASSPQGNSDYTF. CDR3 DNA (partial): TGTGCCAGCAGTCCCCAGGGAAACTCC. This rearrangement joins TRBV13-3 to TRBJ1-2, with D perhaps TRBD1 (5 bases). The read terminates 4 residues before the CDR3 end, so the remaining end is supplied by the germline J gene. In germline, CDR1 is NNHDY, CDR2 SYVADS. This CDR3 has 13 residues. V was cut by 4 bases and J by 1 base, with 8 bases left in between.

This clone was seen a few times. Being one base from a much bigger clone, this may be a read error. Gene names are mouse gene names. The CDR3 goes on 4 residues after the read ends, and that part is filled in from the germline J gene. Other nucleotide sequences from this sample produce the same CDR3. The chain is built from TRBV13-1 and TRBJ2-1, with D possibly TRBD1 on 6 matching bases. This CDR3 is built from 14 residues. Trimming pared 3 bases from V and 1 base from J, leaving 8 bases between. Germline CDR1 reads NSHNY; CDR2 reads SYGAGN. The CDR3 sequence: CASSVGQNYAEQFF. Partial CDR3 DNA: TGTGCCAGCAGTGTCGGACAGAACTATGCT.

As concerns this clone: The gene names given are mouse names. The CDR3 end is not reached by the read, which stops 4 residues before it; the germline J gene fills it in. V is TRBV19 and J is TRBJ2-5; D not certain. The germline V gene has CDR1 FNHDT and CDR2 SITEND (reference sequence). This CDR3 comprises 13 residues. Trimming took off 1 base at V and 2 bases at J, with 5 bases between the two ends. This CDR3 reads CASSINTQDTQYF. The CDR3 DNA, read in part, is TGTGCCAGCAGTATAAACACCCAAGAC.

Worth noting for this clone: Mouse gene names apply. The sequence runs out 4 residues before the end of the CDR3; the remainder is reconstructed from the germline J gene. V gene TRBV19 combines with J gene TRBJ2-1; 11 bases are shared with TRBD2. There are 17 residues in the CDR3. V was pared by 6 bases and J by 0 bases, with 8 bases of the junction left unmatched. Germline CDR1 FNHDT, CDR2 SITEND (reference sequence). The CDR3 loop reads CASTPPGLGDNYAEQFF. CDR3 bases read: TGTGCCAGCACCCCCCCGGGACTGGGGGATAACTATGCT.

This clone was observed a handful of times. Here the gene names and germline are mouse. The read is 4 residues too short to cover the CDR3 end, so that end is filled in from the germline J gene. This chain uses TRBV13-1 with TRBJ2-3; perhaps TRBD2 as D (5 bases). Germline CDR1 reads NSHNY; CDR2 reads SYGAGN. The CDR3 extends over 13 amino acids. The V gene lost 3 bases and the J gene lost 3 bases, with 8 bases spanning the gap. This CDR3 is CASSATGAETLYF. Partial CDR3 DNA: TGTGCCAGCAGTGCAACTGGAGCAGAA.

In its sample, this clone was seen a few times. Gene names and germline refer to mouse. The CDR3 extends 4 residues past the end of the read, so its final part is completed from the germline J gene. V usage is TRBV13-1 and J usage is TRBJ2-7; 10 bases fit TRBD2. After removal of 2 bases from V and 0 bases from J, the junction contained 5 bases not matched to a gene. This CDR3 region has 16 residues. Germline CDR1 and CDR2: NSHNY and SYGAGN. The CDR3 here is CASSERTGGLSYEQYF. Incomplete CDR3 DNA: TGTGCCAGCAGTGAGAGGACTGGGGGCCTCTCCTAT.

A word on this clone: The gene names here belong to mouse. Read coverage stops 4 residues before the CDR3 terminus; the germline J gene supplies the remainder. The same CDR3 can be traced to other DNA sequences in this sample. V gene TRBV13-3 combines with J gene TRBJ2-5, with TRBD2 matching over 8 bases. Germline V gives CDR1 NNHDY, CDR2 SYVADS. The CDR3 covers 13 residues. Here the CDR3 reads CASSEGGLDTQYF. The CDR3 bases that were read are TGTGCCAGCAGTGAGGGGGGGCTGGAC.

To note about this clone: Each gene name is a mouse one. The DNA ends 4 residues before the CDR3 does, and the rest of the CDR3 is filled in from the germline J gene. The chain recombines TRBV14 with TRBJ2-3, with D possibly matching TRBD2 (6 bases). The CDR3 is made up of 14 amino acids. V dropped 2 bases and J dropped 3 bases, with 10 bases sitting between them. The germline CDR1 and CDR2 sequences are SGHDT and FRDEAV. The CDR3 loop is CASSFGLGAETLYF. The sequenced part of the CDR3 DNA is TGTGCCAGCAGTTTTGGGCTGGGGGCAGAA.

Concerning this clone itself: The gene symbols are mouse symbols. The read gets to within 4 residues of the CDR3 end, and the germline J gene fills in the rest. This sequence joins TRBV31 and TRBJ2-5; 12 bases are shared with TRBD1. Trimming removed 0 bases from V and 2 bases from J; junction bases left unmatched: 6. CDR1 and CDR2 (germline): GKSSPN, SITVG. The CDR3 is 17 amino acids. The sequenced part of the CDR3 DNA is TGTGCCTGGAGTCTAGGGGGGACAGGGGGCGGCCAAGAC. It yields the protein CAWSLGGTGGGQD. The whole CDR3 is CAWSLGGTGGGQDTQYF.

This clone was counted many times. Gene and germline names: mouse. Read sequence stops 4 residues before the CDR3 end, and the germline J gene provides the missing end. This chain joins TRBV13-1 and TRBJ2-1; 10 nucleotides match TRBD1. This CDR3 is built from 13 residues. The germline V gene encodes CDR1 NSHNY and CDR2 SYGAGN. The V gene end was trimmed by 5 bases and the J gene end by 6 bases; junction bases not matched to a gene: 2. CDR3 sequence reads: CASRGQGGAEQFF. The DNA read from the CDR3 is TGTGCCAGCAGAGGACAGGGGGGTGCT.

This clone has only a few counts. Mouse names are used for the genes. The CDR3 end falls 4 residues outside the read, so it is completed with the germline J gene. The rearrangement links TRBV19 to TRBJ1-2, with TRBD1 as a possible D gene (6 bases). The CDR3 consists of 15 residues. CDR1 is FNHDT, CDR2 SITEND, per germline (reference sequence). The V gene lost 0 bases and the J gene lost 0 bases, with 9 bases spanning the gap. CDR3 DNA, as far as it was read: TGTGCCAGCAGTATAGCGGGACAACCAAACTCC. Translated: CASSIAGQPNS. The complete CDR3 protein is CASSIAGQPNSDYTF.

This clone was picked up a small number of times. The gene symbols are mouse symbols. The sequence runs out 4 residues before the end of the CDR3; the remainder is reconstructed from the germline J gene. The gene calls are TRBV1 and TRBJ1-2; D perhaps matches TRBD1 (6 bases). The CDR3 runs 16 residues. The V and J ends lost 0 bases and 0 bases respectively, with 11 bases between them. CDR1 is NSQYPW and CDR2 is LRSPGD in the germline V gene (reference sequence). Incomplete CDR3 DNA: TGCACCTGCAGTGCAGATCAGGACAGTGCAAACTCC. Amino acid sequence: CTCSADQDSANS. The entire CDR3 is CTCSADQDSANSDYTF.

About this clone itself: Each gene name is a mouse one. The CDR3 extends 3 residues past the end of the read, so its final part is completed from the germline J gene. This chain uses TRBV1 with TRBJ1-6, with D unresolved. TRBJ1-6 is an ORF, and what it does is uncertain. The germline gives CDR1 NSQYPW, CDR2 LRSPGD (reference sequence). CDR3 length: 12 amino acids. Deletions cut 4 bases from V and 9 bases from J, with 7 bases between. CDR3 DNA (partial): TGCACCTGCAGTGGCCCCAGTTCGCCC. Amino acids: CTCSGPSSP. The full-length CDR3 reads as CTCSGPSSPLYF.

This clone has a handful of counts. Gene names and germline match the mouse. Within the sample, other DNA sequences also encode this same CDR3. The DNA read from the CDR3 is TGTGCCAGCGGTGATTACAGAGCGAACTCC. Translating it yields CASGDYRANS. The CDR3 reads in full as CASGDYRANSDYTF. V gene TRBV13-2 combines with J gene TRBJ1-2; D remains ambiguous. Read sequence stops 4 residues before the CDR3 end, and the germline J gene provides the missing end. The CDR3 consists of 14 residues. Trimming took off 1 base at V and 2 bases at J, with 9 bases between the two ends. In germline, CDR1 is NNHNN, CDR2 SYGAGS (reference sequence).

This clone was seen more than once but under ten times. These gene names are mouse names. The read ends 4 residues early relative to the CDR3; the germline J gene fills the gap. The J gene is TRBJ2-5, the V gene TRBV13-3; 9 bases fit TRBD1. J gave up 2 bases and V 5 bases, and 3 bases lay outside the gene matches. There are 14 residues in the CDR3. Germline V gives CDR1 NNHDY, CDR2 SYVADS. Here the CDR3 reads CASSRDRAQDTQYF. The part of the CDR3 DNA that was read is TGTGCCAGCAGCCGGGACAGGGCCCAAGAC.